The 9 T cell receptor beta chains below come from one sample, sequenced in a study of radiation and T cells in renal cell carcinoma (dated by TCRdb to about 2020). The time point tag for this specimen amounts to: baseline pretreatment blood. Reading the label with the study, this specimen's treatment or condition is: 15 Gy SBRT to primary tumor, nephrectomy 4 weeks later. Receptor libraries were prepared by the immunoSEQ multiplex PCR assay. Here the immuneACCESS table is served through TCRdb, limited to in-frame sequences with V and J called. Missing clones are a known gap in these copies; in checked studies unresolved V genes cover under half, and the rest lacks a known reason. Counted in this sample were about 130,000 clones; nearly 90% of them appeared once. 12% of the sample lies in the top ten. The source was blood, collected from a patient whose treatment included radiotherapy and nephrectomy. The receptors stem from a woman aged 50 to 65 with renal cell carcinoma.

The chain carries TRBV18 and TRBJ1-5; the D is unclear. The CDR3 is 13 amino acids. V was cut by 3 bases and J by 5 bases, with 8 bases left in between. In germline, CDR1 is KGHSH, CDR2 LQKENI. The CDR3 DNA follows: TGTGCCAGCTCACCCCAGGAGGATCAGCCCCAGCATTTT. Residues: CASSPQEDQPQHF.

This chain joins TRBV23-1 and TRBJ2-7; D is perhaps TRBD1 (6 bases). TRBV23-1 is placed among ORFs of uncertain function. The V gene lost 2 bases and the J gene lost 4 bases, with 15 bases spanning the gap. This CDR3 spans 15 amino acids. CDR3 sequence reads: CASSQQGTLLYEQYF. Written as DNA, the CDR3 is TGCGCCAGCAGTCAACAGGGGACGCTCCTTTACGAGCAGTACTTC.

The chain joins TRBV19 to TRBJ2-3, with no clear D. CDR1 LNHDA and CDR2 SQIVND come from the germline V gene (reference sequence). The CDR3 consists of 15 residues. The germline V and J ends were trimmed by 1 base and 5 bases, with 13 bases remaining between them. The CDR3 sequence is CASSIGYETGDTQYF. The CDR3 nucleotides read TGTGCCAGTAGTATAGGATATGAGACTGGAGATACGCAGTATTTT.

Details on this clone: This sample also contains other DNA sequences that code for the same CDR3. The chain has TRBV27 and TRBJ1-4, with unresolved D. Trimming took 3 bases from V and 7 from J, leaving 9 bases between them. The CDR3 contains 13 residues. Per the germline V gene, CDR1 is MNHEY and CDR2 is SMNVEV (reference sequence). The CDR3 spells CASSFSGFEKLFF. The DNA of the CDR3 is TGTGCCAGCAGTTTCAGTGGGTTTGAAAAACTGTTTTTT.

This chain uses TRBV2 with TRBJ2-3; perhaps D is TRBD1 or TRBD2 (5 bases each). Trimming removed 2 bases at V and 2 bases at J, with 11 bases between. The CDR3 spans 15 residues. CDR1 is SNHLY, CDR2 FYNNEI, per germline. The CDR3 loop is CASSEWDQNTDTQYF. CDR3 bases: TGTGCCAGCAGTGAATGGGACCAAAACACAGATACGCAGTATTTT.

CDR3 in DNA: TGTGCCAGCAGCTTGTCGCAGGGGGCCGTCGAGCAGTACTTC. Translating it yields CASSLSQGAVEQYF. This chain connects TRBV5-5 to TRBJ2-7; 8 bases agree with TRBD1. The length of the CDR3 is 14 residues. Germline loops: CDR1 SGHKS, CDR2 YYEKEE (reference sequence). The trim removed 1 base at V and 6 bases at J, leaving 6 bases unmatched.

In this sample, this clone turned up once. This chain joins TRBV5-6 and TRBJ1-4, with D unresolved. V was cut by 2 bases and J by 7 bases, with 18 bases left in between. The CDR3 consists of 16 residues. Germline V CDR1 and CDR2: SGHDT, YYEEEE. CDR3 sequence: CASSFLSGGKSEKLFF. Written as DNA, the CDR3 is TGTGCCAGCAGCTTCCTCTCGGGAGGAAAGAGTGAAAAACTGTTTTTT.

V gene TRBV7-8 combines with J gene TRBJ1-6, with unresolved D. Trimming took 3 bases from V and 0 from J, leaving 9 bases between them. This CDR3 is built from 16 residues. The germline CDR1 and CDR2 sequences are SGHVS and FQNEAQ. The CDR3 loop is CASSLVAGSYNSPLHF. In nucleotides, the CDR3 is TGTGCCAGCAGCTTGGTGGCCGGCTCCTATAATTCACCCCTCCACTTT. Using reference TRBV7-8 and TRBJ1-6 for the parts outside the CDR3, the full variable domain is GAGVSQSPRYKVAKRGQDVALRCDPISGHVSLFWYQQALGQGPEFLTYFQNEAQLDKSGLPSDRFFAERPEGSVSTLKIQRTQQEDSAVYLCASSLVAGSYNSPLHFGNGTRLTVT.

The chain carries TRBV2 and TRBJ2-2, with D perhaps given as TRBD1 or TRBD2 (6 bases each). Trimming cost V 3 bases and J 4 bases, with 9 bases left between them. The CDR3 contains 14 residues. Germline CDR1 is SNHLY and CDR2 is FYNNEI. The CDR3 DNA sequence: TGTGCCAGCAGTGACAGGGGAGGCACCGGGGAGCTGTTTTTT. It translates to CASSDRGGTGELFF.